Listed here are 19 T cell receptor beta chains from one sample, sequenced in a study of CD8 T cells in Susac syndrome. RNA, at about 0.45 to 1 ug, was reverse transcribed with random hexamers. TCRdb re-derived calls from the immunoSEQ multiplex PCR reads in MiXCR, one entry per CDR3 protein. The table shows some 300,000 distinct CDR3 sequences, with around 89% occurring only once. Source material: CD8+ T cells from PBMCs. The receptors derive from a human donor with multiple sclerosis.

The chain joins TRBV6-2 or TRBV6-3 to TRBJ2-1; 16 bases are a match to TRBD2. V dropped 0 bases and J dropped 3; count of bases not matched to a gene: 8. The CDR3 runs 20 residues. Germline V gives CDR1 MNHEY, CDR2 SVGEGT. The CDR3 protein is CASSYSTGLAGGHFYNEQFF. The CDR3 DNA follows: TGTGCCAGCAGTTACTCGACGGGACTAGCGGGAGGGCATTTCTACAATGAGCAGTTCTTC.

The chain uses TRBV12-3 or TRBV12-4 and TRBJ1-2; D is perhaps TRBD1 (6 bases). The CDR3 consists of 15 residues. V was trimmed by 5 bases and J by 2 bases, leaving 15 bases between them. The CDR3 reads CASSLLPQGNYGYTF. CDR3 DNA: TGTGCCAGCAGTCTCCTCCCACAGGGCAACTATGGCTACACCTTC.

This CDR3 is CASSQVGGPETQYF. CDR3 nucleotides: TGCGCCAGCAGCCAAGTGGGAGGGCCGGAGACCCAGTACTTC. V gene TRBV4-1 combines with J gene TRBJ2-5; TRBD2 matches at 7 bases. Germline lookup yields CDR1 MGHRA and CDR2 YSYEKL. V gave up 1 base and J gave up 5 bases; unmatched junction bases: 4. This CDR3 contains 14 residues.

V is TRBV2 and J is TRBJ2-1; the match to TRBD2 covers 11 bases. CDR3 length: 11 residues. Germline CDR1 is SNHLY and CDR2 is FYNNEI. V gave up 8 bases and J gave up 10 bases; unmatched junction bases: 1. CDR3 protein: CASLAGGEQFF. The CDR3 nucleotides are TGTGCCAGCTTAGCGGGAGGGGAGCAGTTCTTC.

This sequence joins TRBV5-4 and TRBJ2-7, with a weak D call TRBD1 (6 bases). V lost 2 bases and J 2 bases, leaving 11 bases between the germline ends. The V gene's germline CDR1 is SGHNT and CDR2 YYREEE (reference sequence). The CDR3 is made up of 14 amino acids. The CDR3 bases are TGTGCCAGCAGCTTCCCAGGGGCTACCTACGAGCAGTACTTC. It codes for CASSFPGATYEQYF. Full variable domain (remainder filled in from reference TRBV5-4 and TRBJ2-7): ETGVTQSPTHLIKTRGQQVTLRCSSQSGHNTVSWYQQALGQGPQFIFQYYREEENGRGNFPPRFSGLQFPNYSSELNVNALELDDSALYLCASSFPGATYEQYFGPGTRLTVT.

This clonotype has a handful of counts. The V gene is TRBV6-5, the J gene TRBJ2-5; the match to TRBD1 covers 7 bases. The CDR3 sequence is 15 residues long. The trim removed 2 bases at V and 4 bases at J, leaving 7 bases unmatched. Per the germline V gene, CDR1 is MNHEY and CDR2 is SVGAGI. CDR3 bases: TGTGCCAGCAGTTACAGGGGGCTACAAAGAGAGACCCAGTACTTC. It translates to CASSYRGLQRETQYF.

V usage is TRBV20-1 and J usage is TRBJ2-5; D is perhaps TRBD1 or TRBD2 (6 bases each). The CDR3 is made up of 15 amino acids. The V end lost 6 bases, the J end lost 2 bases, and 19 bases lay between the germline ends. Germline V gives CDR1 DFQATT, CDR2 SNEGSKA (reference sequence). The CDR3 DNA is TGCAGTGCGAGGGAGGTAGGGGGGTCGCAAGAGACCCAGTACTTC. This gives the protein CSAREVGGSQETQYF.

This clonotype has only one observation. The CDR3: CASSLIQHGNTEAFF. In DNA, the CDR3 is TGTGCCAGCAGCCTGATCCAGCACGGGAACACTGAAGCTTTCTTT. V usage is TRBV13 and J usage is TRBJ1-1; D gene ambiguous. Germline V gene sequence: CDR1 PRHDT, CDR2 FYEKMQ (reference sequence). The V end was cut by 5 bases, the J end by 1 base, with 14 bases between. The CDR3 is made up of 15 amino acids.

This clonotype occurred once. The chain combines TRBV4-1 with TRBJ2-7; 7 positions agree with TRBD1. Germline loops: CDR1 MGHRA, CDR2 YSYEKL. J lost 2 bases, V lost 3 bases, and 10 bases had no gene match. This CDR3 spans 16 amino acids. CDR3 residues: CASSQASGTETYEQYF. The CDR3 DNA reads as TGCGCCAGCAGCCAGGCCTCCGGGACAGAGACCTACGAGCAGTACTTC.

CDR3 bases: TGCAGCGTTGAAGGTCTAGCGGGGCCGGGGATTTACGAGCAGTACTTC. Its protein product is CSVEGLAGPGIYEQYF. The chain carries TRBV29-1 and TRBJ2-7; 9 nucleotides agree with TRBD2. The V gene's germline CDR1 is SQVTM and CDR2 ANQGSEA. The CDR3 runs to 16 residues. J lost 4 bases, V lost 1 base, and 11 bases had no gene match.

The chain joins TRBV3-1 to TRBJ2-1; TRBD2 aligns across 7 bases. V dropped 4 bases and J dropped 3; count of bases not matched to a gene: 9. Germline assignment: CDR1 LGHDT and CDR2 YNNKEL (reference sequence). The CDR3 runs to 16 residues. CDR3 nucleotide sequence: TGTGCCAGCAGCCCCTTAGCGGGCCTAAGCTACAATGAGCAGTTCTTC. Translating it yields CASSPLAGLSYNEQFF.

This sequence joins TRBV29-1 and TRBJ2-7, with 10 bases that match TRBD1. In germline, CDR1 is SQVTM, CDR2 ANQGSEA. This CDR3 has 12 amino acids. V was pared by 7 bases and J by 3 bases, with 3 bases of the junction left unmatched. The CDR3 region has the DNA TGCAGCGCTTGGACAGGGGGCTACGAGCAGTACTTC. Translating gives CSAWTGGYEQYF.

CDR3: CASSQQGSQGPEDQPQHF. CDR3 nucleotides: TGCGCCAGCAGTCAACAAGGCTCACAGGGGCCGGAGGATCAGCCCCAGCATTTT. This sequence joins TRBV23-1 and TRBJ1-5, with 7 bases matching TRBD1. TRBV23-1 is filed as an ORF, its function uncertain. With 2 bases clipped from V and 5 bases from J, the junction kept 15 bases outside the gene matches. The CDR3 extends over 18 amino acids.

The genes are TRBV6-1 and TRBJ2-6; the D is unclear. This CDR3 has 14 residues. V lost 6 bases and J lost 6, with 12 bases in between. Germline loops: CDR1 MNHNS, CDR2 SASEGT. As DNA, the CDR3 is TGTGCCAGCAGGGGCAAGGTTGAGGCCAACGTCCTGACTTTC. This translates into CASRGKVEANVLTF.

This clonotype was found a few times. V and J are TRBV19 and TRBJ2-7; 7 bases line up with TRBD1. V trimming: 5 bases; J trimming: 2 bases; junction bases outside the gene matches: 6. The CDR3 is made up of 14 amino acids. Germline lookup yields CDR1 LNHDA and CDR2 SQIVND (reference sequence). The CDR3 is CASSGRDRAYEQYF. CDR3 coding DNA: TGTGCCAGTAGTGGACGGGACAGAGCCTACGAGCAGTACTTC.

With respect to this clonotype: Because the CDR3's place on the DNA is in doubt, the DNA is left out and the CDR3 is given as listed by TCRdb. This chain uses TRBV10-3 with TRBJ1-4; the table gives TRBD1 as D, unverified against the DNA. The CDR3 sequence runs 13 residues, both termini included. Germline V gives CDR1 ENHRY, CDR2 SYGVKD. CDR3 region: CALMGARVKNCFF.

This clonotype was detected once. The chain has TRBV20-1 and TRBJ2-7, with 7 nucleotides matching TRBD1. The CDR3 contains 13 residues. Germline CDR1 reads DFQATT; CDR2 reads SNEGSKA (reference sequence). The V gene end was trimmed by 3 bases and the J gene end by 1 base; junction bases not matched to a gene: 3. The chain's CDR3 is CSASVGQSYEQYF. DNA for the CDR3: TGCAGTGCTAGCGTGGGACAGTCCTACGAGCAGTACTTC.

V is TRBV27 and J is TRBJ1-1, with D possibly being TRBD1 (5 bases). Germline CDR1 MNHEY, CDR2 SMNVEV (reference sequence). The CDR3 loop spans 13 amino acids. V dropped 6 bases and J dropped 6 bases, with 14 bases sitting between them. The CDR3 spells CASSLIWGSEAFF. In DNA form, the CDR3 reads TGTGCCAGCAGCCTCATCTGGGGCTCTGAAGCTTTCTTT.

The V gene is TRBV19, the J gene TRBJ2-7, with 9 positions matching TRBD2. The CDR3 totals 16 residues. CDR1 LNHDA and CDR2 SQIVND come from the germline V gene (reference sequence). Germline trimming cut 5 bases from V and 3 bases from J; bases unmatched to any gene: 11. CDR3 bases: TGTGCCAGTAGTCCCCGGGACGGGACTAGCCTCTACGAGCAGTACTTC. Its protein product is CASSPRDGTSLYEQYF.